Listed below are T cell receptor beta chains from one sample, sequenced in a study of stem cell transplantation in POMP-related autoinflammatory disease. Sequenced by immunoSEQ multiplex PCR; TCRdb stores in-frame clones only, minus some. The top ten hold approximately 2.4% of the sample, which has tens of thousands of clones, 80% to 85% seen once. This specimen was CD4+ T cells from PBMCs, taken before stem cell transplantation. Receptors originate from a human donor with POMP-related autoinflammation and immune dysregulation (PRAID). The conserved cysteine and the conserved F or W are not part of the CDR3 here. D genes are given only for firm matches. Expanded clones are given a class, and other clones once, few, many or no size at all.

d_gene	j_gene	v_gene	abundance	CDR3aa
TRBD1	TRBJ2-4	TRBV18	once	ASSTGGLAKNIQY
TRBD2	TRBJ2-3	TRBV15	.	ATSRDRGGGVGNTQY
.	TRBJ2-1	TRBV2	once	ASSELTITPENEQF
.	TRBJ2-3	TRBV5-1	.	ASSLGPAPDTQY
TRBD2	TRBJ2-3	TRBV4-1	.	ASSQEPSGGAGTQY
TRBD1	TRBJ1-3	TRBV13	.	ASSLQGEPGNTIY
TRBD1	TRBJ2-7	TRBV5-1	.	ASSLGWVSRDRVTYEQY
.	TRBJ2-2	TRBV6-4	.	ASSPGVGTGELF
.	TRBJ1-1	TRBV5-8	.	ASSQEPDSIVPEAF
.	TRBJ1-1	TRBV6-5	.	ASSSQTGLNTEAF
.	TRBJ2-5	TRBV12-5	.	ASGLVGGIEETQY
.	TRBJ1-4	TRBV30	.	ACQCAFGLGNEKLF
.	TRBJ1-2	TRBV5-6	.	ASSSVGRNGYT
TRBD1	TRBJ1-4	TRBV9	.	ASSVGTATNEKLF
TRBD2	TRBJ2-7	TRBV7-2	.	ASSLAGTSSYEQY
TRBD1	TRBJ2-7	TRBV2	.	ASSSRDSRFGEQY
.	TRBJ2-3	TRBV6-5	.	ASSYSNINRGAQY
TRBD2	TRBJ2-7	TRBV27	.	ATSLRLAGGFPYEQY
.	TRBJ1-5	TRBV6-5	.	ASSLGYGNQPQH
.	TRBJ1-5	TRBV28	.	ASKPSNQPQH
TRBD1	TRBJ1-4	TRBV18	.	ASSPRLQTGEAEKLF
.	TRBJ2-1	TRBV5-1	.	ASSPAPIVGHNEQF
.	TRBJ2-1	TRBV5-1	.	ASSLAGFEQF
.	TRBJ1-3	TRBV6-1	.	ASSEHLGGNTIY
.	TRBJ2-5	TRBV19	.	ASSANLGGLRETQY
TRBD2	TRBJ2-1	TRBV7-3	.	ASSPSGRTYNEQF
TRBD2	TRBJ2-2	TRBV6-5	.	ASSYPGGGTGELF
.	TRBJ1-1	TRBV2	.	ASMGKEGFSTEAF
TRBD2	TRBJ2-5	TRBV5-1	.	ASSFPLAGDQETQY
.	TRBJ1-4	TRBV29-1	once	SVVDSYPEKLF
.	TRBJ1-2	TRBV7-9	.	ASSLFDRTNYGYT